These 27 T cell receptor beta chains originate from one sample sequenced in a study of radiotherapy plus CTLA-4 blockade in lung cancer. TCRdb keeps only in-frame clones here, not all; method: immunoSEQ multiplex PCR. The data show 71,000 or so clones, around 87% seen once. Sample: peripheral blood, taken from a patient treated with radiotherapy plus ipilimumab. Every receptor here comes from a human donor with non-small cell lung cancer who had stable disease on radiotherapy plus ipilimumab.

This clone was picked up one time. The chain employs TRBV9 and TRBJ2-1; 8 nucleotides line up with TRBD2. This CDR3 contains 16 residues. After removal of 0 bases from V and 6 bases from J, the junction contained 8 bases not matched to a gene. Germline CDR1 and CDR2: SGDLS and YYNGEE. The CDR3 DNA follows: TGTGCCAGCAGCGTAGGTGGCGGGGGGATTGCCAATGAGCAGTTCTTC. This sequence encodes CASSVGGGGIANEQFF.

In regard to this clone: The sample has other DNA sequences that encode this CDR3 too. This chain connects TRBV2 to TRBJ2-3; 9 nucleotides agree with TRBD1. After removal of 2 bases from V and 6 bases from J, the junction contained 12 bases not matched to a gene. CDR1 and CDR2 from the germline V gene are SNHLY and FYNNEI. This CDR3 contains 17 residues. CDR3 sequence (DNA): TGTGCCAGCAGTGAACAGGGACAGGGTAGGTGGGTGGATACGCAGTATTTT. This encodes CASSEQGQGRWVDTQYF.

CDR3 in amino acids: CAWSLQGREGELFF. In DNA, the CDR3 is TGTGCCTGGAGCCTACAGGGGAGAGAGGGGGAGCTGTTTTTT. This chain uses TRBV30 with TRBJ2-2, with TRBD1 identical over 7 bases. Germline CDR1 and CDR2: GTSNPN and SVGIG (reference sequence). V shed 3 bases and J 8 bases; nucleotides not matched to a gene: 9. CDR3 length: 14 amino acids.

As DNA, the CDR3 is TGTGCCAGCAGCCCGGGACTAGCGGGAGTAGGTTACGAGCAGTACTTC. Its translation: CASSPGLAGVGYEQYF. The chain recombines TRBV5-4 with TRBJ2-7; 14 bases match TRBD2. V was clipped by 4 bases and J by 4 bases; unmatched bases: 7. Germline CDR1 and CDR2: SGHNT and YYREEE (reference sequence). The CDR3 length is 16 residues.

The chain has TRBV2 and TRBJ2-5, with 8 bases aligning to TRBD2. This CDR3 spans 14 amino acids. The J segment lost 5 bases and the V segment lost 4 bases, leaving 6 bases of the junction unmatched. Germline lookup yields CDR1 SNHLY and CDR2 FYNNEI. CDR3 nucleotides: TGTGCCAGCAGTGCGGGACTAGGGGTCGAGACCCAGTACTTC. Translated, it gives CASSAGLGVETQYF.

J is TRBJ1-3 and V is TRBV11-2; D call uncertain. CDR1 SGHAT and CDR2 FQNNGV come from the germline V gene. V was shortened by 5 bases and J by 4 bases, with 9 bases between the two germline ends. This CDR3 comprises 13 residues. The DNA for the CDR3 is TGTGCCAGCAGCCACCCCGGGGGAAACACCATATATTTT. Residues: CASSHPGGNTIYF. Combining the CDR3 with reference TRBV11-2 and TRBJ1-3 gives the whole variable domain EAGVAQSPRYKIIEKRQSVAFWCNPISGHATLYWYQQILGQGPKLLIQFQNNGVVDDSQLPKDRFSAERLKGVDSTLKIQPAKLEDSAVYLCASSHPGGNTIYFGEGSWLTVV.

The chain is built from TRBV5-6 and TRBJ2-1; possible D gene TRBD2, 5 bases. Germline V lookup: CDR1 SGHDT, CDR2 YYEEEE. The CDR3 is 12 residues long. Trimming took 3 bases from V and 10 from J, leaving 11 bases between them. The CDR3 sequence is CASSYGGPEQFF. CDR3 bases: TGTGCCAGCAGCTACGGCGGGCCGGAGCAGTTCTTC.

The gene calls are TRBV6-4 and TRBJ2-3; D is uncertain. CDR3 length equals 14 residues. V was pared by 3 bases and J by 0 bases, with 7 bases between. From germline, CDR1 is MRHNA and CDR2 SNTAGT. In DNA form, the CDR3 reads TGTGCCAGCAGTGAGGGCCCGAGCACAGATACGCAGTATTTT. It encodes CASSEGPSTDTQYF.

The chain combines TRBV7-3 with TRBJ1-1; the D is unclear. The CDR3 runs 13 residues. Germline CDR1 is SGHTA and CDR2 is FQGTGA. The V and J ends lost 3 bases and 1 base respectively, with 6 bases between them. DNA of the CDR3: TGTGCCAGCAGCTTTGGAGAGAACACTGAAGCTTTCTTT. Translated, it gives CASSFGENTEAFF.

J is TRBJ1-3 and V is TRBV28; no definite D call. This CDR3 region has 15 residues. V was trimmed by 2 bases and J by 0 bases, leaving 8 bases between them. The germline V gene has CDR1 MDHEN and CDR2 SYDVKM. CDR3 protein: CASSLPPPSGNTIYF. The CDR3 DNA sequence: TGTGCCAGCAGTTTACCGCCTCCCTCTGGAAACACCATATATTTT. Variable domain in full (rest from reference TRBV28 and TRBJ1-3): DVKVTQSSRYLVKRTGEKVFLECVQDMDHENMFWYRQDPGLGLRLIYFSYDVKMKEKGDIPEGYSVSREKKERFSLILESASTNQTSMYLCASSLPPPSGNTIYFGEGSWLTVV.

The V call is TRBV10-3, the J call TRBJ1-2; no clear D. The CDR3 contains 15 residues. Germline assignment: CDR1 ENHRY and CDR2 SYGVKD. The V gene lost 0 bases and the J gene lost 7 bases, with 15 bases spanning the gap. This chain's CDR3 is CAISESQLQSAGYTF. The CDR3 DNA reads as TGTGCCATCAGTGAGTCCCAGCTTCAGAGTGCTGGCTACACCTTC.

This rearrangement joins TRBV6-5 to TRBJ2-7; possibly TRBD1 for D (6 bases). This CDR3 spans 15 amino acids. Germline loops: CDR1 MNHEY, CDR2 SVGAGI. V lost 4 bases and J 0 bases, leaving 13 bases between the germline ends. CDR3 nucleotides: TGTGCCAGCAGTTCCCCAGGGGTTAGCTCCTACGAGCAGTACTTC. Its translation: CASSSPGVSSYEQYF.

This chain's CDR3 is CASSPGAGESYNEQFF. Written as DNA, the CDR3 is TGTGCCAGCAGCCCCGGAGCGGGAGAGTCCTACAATGAGCAGTTCTTC. This chain links TRBV7-9 with TRBJ2-1; 8 bases are shared with TRBD2. The CDR3 sequence is 16 residues long. CDR1 and CDR2 (germline): SEHNR, FQNEAQ (reference sequence). V shed 5 bases, J shed 1 base, and the junction held 7 bases outside the gene matches.

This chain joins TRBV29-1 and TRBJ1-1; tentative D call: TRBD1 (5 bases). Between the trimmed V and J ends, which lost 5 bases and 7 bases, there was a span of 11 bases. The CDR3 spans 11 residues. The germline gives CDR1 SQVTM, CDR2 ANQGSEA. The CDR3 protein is CSVRDSYEAFF. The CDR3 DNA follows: TGCAGCGTTCGTGACAGTTATGAAGCTTTCTTT.

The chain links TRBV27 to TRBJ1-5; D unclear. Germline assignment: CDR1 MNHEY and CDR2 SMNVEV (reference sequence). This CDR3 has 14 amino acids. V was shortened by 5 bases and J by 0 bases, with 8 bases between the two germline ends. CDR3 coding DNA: TGTGCCAGCAGTAAACAGTATAGCAATCAGCCCCAGCATTTT. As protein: CASSKQYSNQPQHF.

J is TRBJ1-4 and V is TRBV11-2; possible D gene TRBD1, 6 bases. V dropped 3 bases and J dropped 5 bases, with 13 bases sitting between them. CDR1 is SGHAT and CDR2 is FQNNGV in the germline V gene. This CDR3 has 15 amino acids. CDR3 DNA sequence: TGTGCCAGCAGCTTGTCGACAGGCGGGAATGAAAAACTGTTTTTT. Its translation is CASSLSTGGNEKLFF.

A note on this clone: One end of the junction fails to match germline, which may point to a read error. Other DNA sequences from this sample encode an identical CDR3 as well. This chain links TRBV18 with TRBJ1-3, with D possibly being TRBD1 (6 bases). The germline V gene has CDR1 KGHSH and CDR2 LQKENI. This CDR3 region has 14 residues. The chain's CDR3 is CASSPQGAGNTIYF. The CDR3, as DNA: TGTGCCAGCTCGCCACAGGGAGCTGGAAACACCATATATTTT. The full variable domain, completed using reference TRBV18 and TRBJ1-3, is NAGVMQNPRHLVRRRGQEARLRCSPMKGHSHVYWYRQLPEEGLKFMVYLQKENIIDESGMPKERFSAEFPKEGPSILRIQQVVRGDSAAYFCASSPQGAGNTIYFGEGSWLTVV.

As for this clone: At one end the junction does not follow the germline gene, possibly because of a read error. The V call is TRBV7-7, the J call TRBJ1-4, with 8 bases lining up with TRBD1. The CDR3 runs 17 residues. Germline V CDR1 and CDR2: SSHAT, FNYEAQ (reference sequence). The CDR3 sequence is CASSLGTGGASDEKLFF. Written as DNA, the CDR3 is TGTGCTAGCAGCTTAGGGACAGGCGGTGCGTCCGATGAAAAACTGTTTTTT.

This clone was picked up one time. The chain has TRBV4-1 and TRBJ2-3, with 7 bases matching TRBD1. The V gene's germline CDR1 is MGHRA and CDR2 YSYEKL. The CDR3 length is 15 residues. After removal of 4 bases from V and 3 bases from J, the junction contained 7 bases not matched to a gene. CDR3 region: CASSLGRGPTDTQYF. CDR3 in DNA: TGCGCCAGCAGCCTAGGAAGGGGGCCTACAGATACGCAGTATTTT.

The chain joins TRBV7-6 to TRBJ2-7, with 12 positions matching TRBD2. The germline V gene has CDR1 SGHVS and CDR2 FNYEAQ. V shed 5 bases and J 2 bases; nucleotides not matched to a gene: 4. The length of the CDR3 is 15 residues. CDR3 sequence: CASSPLAGGPYEQYF. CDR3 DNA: TGTGCCAGCAGCCCACTAGCGGGAGGTCCCTACGAGCAGTACTTC.

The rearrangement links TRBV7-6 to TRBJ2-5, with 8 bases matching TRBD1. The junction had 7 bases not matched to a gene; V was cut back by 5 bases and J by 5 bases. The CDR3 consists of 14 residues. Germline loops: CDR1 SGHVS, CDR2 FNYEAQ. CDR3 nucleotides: TGTGCCAGCAGCGGGAGGACAGGGCTGGAGACCCAGTACTTC. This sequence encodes CASSGRTGLETQYF.

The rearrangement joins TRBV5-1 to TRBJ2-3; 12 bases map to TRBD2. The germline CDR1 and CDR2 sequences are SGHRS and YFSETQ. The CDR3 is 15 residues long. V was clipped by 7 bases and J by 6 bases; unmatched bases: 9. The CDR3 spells CASLPGGTSGDTQYF. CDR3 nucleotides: TGCGCCAGCTTGCCGGGTGGGACTAGCGGGGATACGCAGTATTTT.

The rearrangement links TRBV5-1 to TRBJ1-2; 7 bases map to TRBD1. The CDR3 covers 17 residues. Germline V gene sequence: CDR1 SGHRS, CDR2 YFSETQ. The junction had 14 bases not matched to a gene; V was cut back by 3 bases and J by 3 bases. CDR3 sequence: CASSSKIRQGVDYGYTF. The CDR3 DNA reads TGCGCCAGCAGCTCGAAGATACGGCAGGGGGTGGACTATGGCTACACCTTC. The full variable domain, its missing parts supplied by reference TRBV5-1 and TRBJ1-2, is KAGVTQTPRYLIKTRGQQVTLSCSPISGHRSVSWYQQTPGQGLQFLFEYFSETQRNKGNFPGRFSGRQFSNSRSEMNVSTLELGDSALYLCASSSKIRQGVDYGYTFGSGTRLTVV.

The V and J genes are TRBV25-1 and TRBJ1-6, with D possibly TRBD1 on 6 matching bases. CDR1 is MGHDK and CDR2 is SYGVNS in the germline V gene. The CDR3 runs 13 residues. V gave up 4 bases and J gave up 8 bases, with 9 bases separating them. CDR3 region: CASSGQGYSPLHF. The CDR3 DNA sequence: TGTGCCAGCAGTGGTCAGGGGTATTCACCCCTCCACTTT.

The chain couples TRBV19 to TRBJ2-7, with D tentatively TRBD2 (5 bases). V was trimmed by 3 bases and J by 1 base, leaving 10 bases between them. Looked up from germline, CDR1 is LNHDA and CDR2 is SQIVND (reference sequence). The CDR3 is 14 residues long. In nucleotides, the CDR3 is TGTGCCAGTAGTATGAGGAGGAATTCCTACGAGCAGTACTTC. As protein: CASSMRRNSYEQYF. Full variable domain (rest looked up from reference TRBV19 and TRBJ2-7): DGGITQSPKYLFRKEGQNVTLSCEQNLNHDAMYWYRQDPGQGLRLIYYSQIVNDFQKGDIAEGYSVSREKKESFPLTVTSAQKNPTAFYLCASSMRRNSYEQYFGPGTRLTVT.

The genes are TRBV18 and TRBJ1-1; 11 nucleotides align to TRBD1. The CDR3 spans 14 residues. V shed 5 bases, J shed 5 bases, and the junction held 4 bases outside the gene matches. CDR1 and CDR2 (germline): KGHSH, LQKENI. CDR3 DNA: TGTGCCAGCTCAGGACAGGGGGCGAGGACTGAAGCTTTCTTT. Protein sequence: CASSGQGARTEAFF.

The CDR3 coding sequence is TGCGCCAGCAGCCCATCGAAGGGGAGCACTGAAGCTTTCTTT. Protein: CASSPSKGSTEAFF. The V gene is TRBV5-1, the J gene TRBJ1-1; D might be TRBD1 (5 bases). The germline V gene encodes CDR1 SGHRS and CDR2 YFSETQ. This CDR3 is 14 amino acids long. With 4 bases removed from V and 4 bases from J, the gap between germline ends came to 14 bases.